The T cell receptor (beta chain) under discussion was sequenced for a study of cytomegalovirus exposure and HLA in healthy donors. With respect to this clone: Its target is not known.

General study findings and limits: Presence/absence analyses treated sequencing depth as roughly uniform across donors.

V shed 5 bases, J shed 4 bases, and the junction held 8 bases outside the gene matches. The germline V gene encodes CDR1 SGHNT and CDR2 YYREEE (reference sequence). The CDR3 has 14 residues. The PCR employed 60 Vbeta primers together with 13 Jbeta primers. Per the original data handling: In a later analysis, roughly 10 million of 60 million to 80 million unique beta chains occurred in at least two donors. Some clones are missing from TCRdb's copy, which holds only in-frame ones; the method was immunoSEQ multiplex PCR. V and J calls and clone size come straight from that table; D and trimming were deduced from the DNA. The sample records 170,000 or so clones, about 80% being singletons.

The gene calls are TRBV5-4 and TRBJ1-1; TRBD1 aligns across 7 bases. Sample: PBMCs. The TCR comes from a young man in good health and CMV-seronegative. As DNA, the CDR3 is TGTGCCAGCAGTCTCCGACAGGGAGGCACTGAAGCTTTCTTT. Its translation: CASSLRQGGTEAFF. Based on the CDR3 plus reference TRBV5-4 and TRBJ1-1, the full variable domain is ETGVTQSPTHLIKTRGQQVTLRCSSQSGHNTVSWYQQALGQGPQFIFQYYREEENGRGNFPPRFSGLQFPNYSSELNVNALELDDSALYLCASSLRQGGTEAFFGQGTRLTVV.